This T cell receptor (beta chain) came from a study of a mutant IDH1 vaccine in newly diagnosed glioma. Turning to the study itself: Treated patients showed a male proportion of around 62%, a female proportion of around 40%, and a mean age of approximately 40 years. The therapy given earlier, which was standard therapy, consisted of radiotherapy, temozolomide, or both, and most of the patients received both.

Method: immunoSEQ multiplex PCR; TCRdb's copy keeps in-frame clones and lacks some. The repertoire holds 50,000 to 75,000 clones, around 80% seen once, with over 4.5% in the top ten. Time point reported: week 11, during vaccination. Topical imiquimod accompanied each vaccine dose, which consisted of 300 ug of mutant IDH1 20-mer peptide. In regard to this clone: Its antigen is unidentified.

V was shortened by 5 bases and J by 8 bases, with 13 bases between the two germline ends. The CDR3 consists of 13 residues. Looked up from germline, CDR1 is LGHNA and CDR2 is YSLEER. This clonotype was obtained from a man aged 45 to 65 with glioma. V gene TRBV4-3 combines with J gene TRBJ2-1; D is undetermined. This material consisted of PBMCs, taken from a glioma patient whose treatment included an IDH1 peptide vaccine. The CDR3 spells CASSTRKEDEQFF. CDR3 in DNA: TGCGCCAGCAGCACCAGAAAGGAAGATGAGCAGTTCTTC.